The present T cell receptor beta chain was sequenced within a study of PD-1 blockade in classical Hodgkin lymphoma. Overall study results and limits: Prior to therapy, complete responders displayed diversity much like that of newly diagnosed patients.

After removal of 5 bases from V and 4 bases from J, the junction contained 5 bases not matched to a gene. This CDR3 is built from 15 residues. Germline assignment: CDR1 SGHRS and CDR2 YFSETQ. Using immunoSEQ multiplex PCR, the repertoire was profiled, and TCRdb retains in-frame clones only, with some absent. In the table there are nearly 100,000 clones, approximately 80% of which are singletons. Comment on this clone: Antigen specificity is unknown.

Each patient's relapse followed autologous stem cell transplantation, and brentuximab vedotin exposure varied. The chain joins TRBV5-1 to TRBJ2-2; TRBD1 agrees at 10 bases. The TCR sequence derives from a human donor with classical Hodgkin lymphoma. Sequenced material: peripheral blood mononuclear cells (PBMCs), taken at baseline. The CDR3 sequence is CASSRDRGPTGELFF. DNA of the CDR3: TGCGCCAGCAGTCGGGACAGGGGTCCCACCGGGGAGCTGTTTTTT.